Included here is one T cell receptor (beta chain) sequence, with context. Its antigen is not known. Both 60 Vbeta primers and 13 Jbeta primers went into the PCR. Here immunoSEQ multiplex PCR was the method, and the copy in TCRdb shows in-frame clones only, minus some. The sample includes roughly 150,000 clones, around three quarters of them seen just once. Germline values: CDR1 SQVTM, CDR2 ANQGSEA. The CDR3 spans 12 residues. The ends lost 7 bases at V and 5 bases at J; junction bases unmatched: 7. This sample was included in a study of cytomegalovirus exposure and HLA in healthy donors. Study-wide context: HLA-typed donors contributed 80 million or so unique TCRs, which were held in an early data release.

Study observations and caveats: Earlier results showed most TCR beta V segments being productive about 87% or about 30% of the time. An apparent linkage of common viral pathogens to several of the most significant clusters emerged in a later analysis. Presence/absence results assume similar sequencing depth per donor, which may not hold.

V usage is TRBV29-1 and J usage is TRBJ1-1; 7 nucleotides line up with TRBD1. The sequence derives from a man between 40 and 49 years old in good health and CMV-seropositive. The sample comprised PBMCs. CDR3 sequence reads: CSATQGETEAFF. In DNA, the CDR3 is TGCAGCGCTACTCAGGGGGAAACTGAAGCTTTCTTT.